The 5 T cell receptor beta chains below all came from one sample that was sequenced in a study of T cells after yellow fever vaccination. TCRdb analysed the 5' RACE reads with MiXCR anew, one entry per CDR3 protein. The data show some 390,000 distinct CDR3 sequences, roughly 6.1% seen once. The source was PBMCs, collected 5 days after the yellow fever booster vaccination. The receptors derive from a man between 25 and 39 years old who received the YFV17D yellow fever vaccine.

This clonotype came up many times. The chain combines TRBV12-3 or TRBV12-4 with TRBJ2-7; tentatively, D is TRBD2 (6 bases). The CDR3 consists of 14 residues. Trimming stripped 3 bases from V and 5 bases from J, with 14 bases between. The CDR3 spells CASSLDYPRDEQYF. The CDR3 DNA reads TGTGCCAGCAGTTTGGACTACCCCAGGGACGAGCAGTACTTC.

This clonotype was detected ten times or more. The DNA of the CDR3 is TGTGCCAGCAGCTTAGCGGTAGAGTACGAGCAGTACTTC. Translating gives CASSLAVEYEQYF. The rearrangement uses TRBV7-2 and TRBJ2-7; D gene ambiguous. The germline V gene encodes CDR1 SGHTA and CDR2 FQGNSA. Trimming took 0 bases from V and 4 from J, leaving 7 bases between them. CDR3 length equals 13 residues.

This clonotype has ten or more counts. The chain has TRBV5-1 and TRBJ2-5; D is unclear. Germline V gene data show CDR1 as SGHRS and CDR2 as YFSETQ. The CDR3 sequence is 14 residues long. V shed 0 bases and J shed 2 bases, with 8 bases lying between them. As DNA, the CDR3 is TGCGCCAGCAGCTTGGAGTATGGGCAAGAGACCCAGTACTTC. Translated, it gives CASSLEYGQETQYF.

The table lists this clonotype with a few counts. This chain links TRBV29-1 with TRBJ1-6; the D gene is possibly TRBD1 (6 bases). Germline-derived CDR1 and CDR2 are SQVTM and ANQGSEA. This CDR3 spans 13 amino acids. Trimming left V 4 bases short and J 7 bases short, with 11 bases between. The CDR3 region has the DNA TGCAGCGTTGTGCTGGGGACAAATTCACCCCTCCACTTT. As protein: CSVVLGTNSPLHF.

This clonotype was observed many times. V and J are TRBV7-8 and TRBJ2-5, with 7 bases lining up with TRBD1. J was trimmed by 4 bases and V by 8 bases; bases with no gene match: 7. Germline V gene sequence: CDR1 SGHVS, CDR2 FQNEAQ. The CDR3 is 13 amino acids. The DNA of the CDR3 is TGTGCCAGCGGACGAGGACAGGCAGAGACCCAGTACTTC. Translated, it gives CASGRGQAETQYF. Using reference TRBV7-8 and TRBJ2-5 for the parts outside the CDR3, the full variable domain is GAGVSQSPRYKVAKRGQDVALRCDPISGHVSLFWYQQALGQGPEFLTYFQNEAQLDKSGLPSDRFFAERPEGSVSTLKIQRTQQEDSAVYLCASGRGQAETQYFGPGTRLLVL.